This TCR beta chain came from a study of blood T cells in healthy people across ages. Whole-study findings and limits: Estimated diversity, derived from one million T cells, was regarded as an underestimate. Strong correlation existed between TCR beta diversity and naive T cell percentage.

The CDR3 totals 13 residues. V dropped 2 bases and J dropped 7 bases, with 11 bases sitting between them. Per the germline V gene, CDR1 is SEHNR and CDR2 is FQNEAQ (reference sequence). Together with a sample-barcoded 5' primer, a J-beta primer mix was included in a second PCR lasting roughly 6 to 12 cycles. TCRdb re-called the 5' RACE reads through MiXCR, storing one row per CDR3 protein. Of roughly 570,000 distinct CDR3 sequences in the sample, about 26% were seen once. As concerns this clonotype: The antigen remains undetermined.

The chain combines TRBV7-9 with TRBJ1-2; D call uncertain. Sequencing used blood. The clonotype was recovered from an older woman in good health. The CDR3 spells CASSLSLVTGYTF. DNA of the CDR3: TGTGCCAGCAGCTTAAGCTTAGTTACTGGCTACACCTTC.